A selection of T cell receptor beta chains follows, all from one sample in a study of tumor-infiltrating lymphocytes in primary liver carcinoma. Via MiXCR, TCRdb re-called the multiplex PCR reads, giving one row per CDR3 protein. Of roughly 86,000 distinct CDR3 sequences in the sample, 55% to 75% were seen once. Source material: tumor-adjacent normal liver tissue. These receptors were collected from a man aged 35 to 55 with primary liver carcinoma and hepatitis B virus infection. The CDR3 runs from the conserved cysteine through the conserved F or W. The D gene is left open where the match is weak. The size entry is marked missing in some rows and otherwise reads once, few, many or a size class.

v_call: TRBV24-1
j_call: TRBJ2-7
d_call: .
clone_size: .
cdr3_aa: CATRLMGEQYF
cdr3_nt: TGTGCCACCAGGTTGATGGGGGAGCAGTACTTC

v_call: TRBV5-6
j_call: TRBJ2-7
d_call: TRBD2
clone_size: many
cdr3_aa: CASSLGGGGPYEQYF
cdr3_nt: TGTGCCAGCAGCTTGGGGGGGGGAGGTCCCTACGAGCAGTACTTC

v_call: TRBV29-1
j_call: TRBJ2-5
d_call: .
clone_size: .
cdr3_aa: CSVFGGSREDRVVETQNF
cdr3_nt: TGCAGTGTGTTCGGTGGGTCCCGGGAGGACAGGGTTGTGGAGACCCAGAACTTC

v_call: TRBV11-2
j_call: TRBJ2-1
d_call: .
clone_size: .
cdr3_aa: CASSLTYLALYNEQLF
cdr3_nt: TGTGCCAGCAGCTTAACGTATCTAGCGCTTTACAATGAGCAGCTCTTC

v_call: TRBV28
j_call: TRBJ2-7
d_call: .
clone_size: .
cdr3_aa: CASIRTRGSYEQYF
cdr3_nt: TGTGCCAGCATCCGGACAAGGGGCTCCTACGAGCAGTACTTC

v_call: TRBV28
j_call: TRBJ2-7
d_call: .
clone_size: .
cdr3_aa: CASSTVYEQYF
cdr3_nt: TGTGCCAGCAGTACAGTCTACGAGCAGTACTTC

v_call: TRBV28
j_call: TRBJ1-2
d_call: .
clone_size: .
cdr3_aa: CASSFHGEGPYGYTF
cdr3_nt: TGTGCCAGCAGTTTTCATGGAGAAGGGCCCTATGGCTACACCTTC

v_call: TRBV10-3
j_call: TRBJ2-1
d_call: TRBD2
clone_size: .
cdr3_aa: CAISQTGGGNEQFF
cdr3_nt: TGTGCCATCAGTCAAACGGGAGGAGGCAATGAGCAGTTCTTC

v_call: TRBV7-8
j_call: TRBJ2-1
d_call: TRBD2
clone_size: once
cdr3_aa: CASSPGTSWWDEQFF
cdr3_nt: TGTGCCAGCAGCCCCGGGACTAGCTGGTGGGATGAGCAGTTCTTC

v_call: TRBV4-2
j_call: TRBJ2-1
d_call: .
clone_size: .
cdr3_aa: CANSPTNGISYNEQFF
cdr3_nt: TGTGCCAACAGCCCGACTAACGGGATCTCCTACAATGAGCAGTTCTTC

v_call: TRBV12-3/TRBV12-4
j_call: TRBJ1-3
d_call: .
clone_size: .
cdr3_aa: CASGSLRPFGNTIYF
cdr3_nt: TGTGCCAGCGGTTCCCTCCGTCCATTTGGAAACACCATATATTTC

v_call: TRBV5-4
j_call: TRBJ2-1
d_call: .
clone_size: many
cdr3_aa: CASSLGTIDNEQFF
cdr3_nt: TGTGCCAGCAGCTTGGGGACAATTGACAATGAGCAGTTCTTC

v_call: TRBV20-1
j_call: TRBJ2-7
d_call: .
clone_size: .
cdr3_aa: CSARTGIGTSCEQYF
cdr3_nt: TGCAGTGCTAGGACCGGGATTGGGACGTCCTGCGAGCAGTACTTC

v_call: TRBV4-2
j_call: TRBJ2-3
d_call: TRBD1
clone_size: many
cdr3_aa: CASSQGSGQGAKDTQYF
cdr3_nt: TGTGCCAGCAGCCAAGGCTCCGGACAGGGGGCGAAGGATACGCAGTATTTT

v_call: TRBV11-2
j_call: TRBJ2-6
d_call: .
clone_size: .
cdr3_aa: CASSLDLGAGANVLTF
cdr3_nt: TGTGCCAGCAGCTTAGATCTCGGGGCTGGGGCCAACGTCCTGACTTTC

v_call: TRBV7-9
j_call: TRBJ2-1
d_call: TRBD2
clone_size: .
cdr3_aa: CANRPSSGAAYNEQFF
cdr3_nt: TGTGCCAACAGACCCTCTAGCGGGGCCGCCTACAATGAGCAGTTCTTC

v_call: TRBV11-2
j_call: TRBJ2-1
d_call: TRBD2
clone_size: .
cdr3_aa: CASSLGWTRKYNEQFF
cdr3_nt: TGTGCCAGCAGCTTAGGCTGGACTAGGAAGTACAATGAGCAGTTCTTC

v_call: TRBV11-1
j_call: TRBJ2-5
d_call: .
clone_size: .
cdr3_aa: CASSPPPEVWKDFQETRCF
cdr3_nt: TGTGCCAGCAGCCCGCCCCCGGAGGTCTGGAAGGACTTCCAAGAGACTCGGTGCTTC

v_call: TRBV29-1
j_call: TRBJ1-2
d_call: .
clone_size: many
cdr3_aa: CSVETIGAYGYTF
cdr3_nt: TGCAGCGTTGAGACGATAGGGGCCTATGGCTACACCTTC

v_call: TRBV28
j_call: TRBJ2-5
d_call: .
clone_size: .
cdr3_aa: CASSIVRHLQETHYF
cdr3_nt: TGTGCCAGCAGTATAGTCCGGCACCTCCAAGAGACCCACTACTTC

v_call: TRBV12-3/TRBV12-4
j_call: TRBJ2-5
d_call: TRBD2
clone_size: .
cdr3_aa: CASSQSGRGETQYF
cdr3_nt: TGTGCCAGCAGCCAGAGCGGGAGAGGAGAGACCCAGTACTTC

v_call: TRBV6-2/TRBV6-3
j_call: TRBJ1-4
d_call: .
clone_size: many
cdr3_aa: CASSFDTRGFEKLFF
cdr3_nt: TGTGCCAGCAGTTTCGACACCAGGGGATTTGAAAAACTGTTTTTT

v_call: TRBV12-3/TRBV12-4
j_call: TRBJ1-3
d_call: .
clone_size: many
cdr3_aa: CASTWTAGNTIYF
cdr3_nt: TGTGCCAGCACCTGGACAGCTGGAAACACCATATATTTT

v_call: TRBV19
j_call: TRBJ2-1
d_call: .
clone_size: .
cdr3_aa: CASSSGTWFTIGQFF
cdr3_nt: TGTGCCAGTAGTAGTGGGACCTGGTTTACAATTGGGCAGTTCTTC

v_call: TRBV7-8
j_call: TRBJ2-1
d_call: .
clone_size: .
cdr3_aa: CASSLAWLADEQFF
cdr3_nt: TGTGCCAGCAGCTTAGCGTGGCTAGCCGATGAGCAGTTCTTC

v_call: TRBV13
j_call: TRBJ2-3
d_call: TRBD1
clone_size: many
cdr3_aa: CASQRQGSTDTQYF
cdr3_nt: TGTGCCAGCCAACGACAGGGGAGCACAGATACGCAGTATTTT

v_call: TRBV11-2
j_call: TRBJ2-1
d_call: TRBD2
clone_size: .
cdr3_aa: CVSSLDDGGGLDEQFF
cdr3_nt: TGTGTCAGCAGCTTAGATGACGGGGGAGGACTAGATGAGCAGTTCTTC

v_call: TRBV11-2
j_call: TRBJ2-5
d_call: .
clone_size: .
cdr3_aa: CASSLNAGETHYF
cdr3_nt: TGTGCCAGCAGCTTAAATGCAGGGGAGACGCACTACTTC

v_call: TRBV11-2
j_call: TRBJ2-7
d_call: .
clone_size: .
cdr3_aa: CASCLTDTAYGQYF
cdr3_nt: TGTGCCAGCTGCTTAACTGACACTGCGTACGGGCAATACTTC

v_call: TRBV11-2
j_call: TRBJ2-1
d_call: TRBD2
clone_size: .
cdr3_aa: CDSSSHPSGRIYDQFF
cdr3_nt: TGTGACAGCAGCTCGCACCCCAGCGGGAGGATCTATGATCAGTTCTTC

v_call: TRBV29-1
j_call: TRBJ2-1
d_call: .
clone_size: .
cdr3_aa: CIVELTDTSHNEQFF
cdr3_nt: TGCATCGTTGAATTGACAGATACCTCCCACAATGAGCAGTTCTTC

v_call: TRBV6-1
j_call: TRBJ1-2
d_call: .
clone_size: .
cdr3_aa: CASSESTVANYDYTF
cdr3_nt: TGCGCCAGTAGTGAGAGTACGGTCGCTAACTATGACTACACCTTC

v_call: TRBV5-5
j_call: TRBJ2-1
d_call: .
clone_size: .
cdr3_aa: CTSSPRGGRSYNEQFF
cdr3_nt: TGTACCAGCAGCCCCAGGGGCGGTCGCTCCTACAATGAGCAGTTCTTC

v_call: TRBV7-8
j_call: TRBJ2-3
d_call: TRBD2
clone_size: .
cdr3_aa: CASSLAQAGGPHDTQCF
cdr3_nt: TGTGCCAGCAGCTTAGCCCAAGCGGGAGGGCCGCATGATACTCAGTGTTTT

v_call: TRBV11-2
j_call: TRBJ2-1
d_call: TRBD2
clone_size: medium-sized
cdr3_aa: CASSLAYQTSGRTHEQFF
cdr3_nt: TGTGCCAGCAGCTTAGCATACCAGACTAGCGGGAGGACCCATGAGCAGTTCTTC

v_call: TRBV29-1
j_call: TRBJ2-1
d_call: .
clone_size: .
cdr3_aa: CSIGGTDSAYEQFF
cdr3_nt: TGCAGCATTGGAGGGACGGACTCAGCCTACGAGCAGTTCTTC

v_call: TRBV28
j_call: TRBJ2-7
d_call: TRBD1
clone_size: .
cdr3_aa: CASSRPGGGEQCF
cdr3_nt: TGTGCCAGCAGTCGGCCAGGGGGTGGAGAGCAGTGCTTC

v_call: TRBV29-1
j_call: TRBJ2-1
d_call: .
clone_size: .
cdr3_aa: CSLLGGLRYNEQFF
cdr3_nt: TGCAGCCTCCTGGGCGGTTTACGCTACAATGAGCAGTTCTTC

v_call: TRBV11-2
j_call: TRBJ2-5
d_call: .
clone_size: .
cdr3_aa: CASSSSGKETQYF
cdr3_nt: TGTGCCAGCAGCTCCTCGGGGAAAGAGACCCAGTACTTC

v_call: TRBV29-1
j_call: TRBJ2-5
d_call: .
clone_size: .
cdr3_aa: CSVHREETRYF
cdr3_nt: TGTAGCGTTCATAGGGAAGAGACCCGGTACTTC

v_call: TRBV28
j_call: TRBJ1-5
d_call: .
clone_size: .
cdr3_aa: CASSKLGVRSNQPQHF
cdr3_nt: TGTGCCAGCAGTAAGCTAGGGGTCCGAAGCAATCAGCCCCAGCATTTT

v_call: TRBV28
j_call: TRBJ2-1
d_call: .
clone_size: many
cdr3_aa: CASSLTYNEQFF
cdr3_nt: TGTGCCAGCAGTTTGACCTACAATGAGCAGTTCTTC

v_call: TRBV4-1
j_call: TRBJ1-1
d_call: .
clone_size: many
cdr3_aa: CASSQGTDYFF
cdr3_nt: TGCGCCAGCAGCCAAGGCACAGACTATTTCTTT

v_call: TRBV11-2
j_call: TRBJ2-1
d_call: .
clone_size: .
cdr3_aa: CASSSVDEQFF
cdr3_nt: TGTGCCAGCAGCTCAGTGGATGAGCAGTTCTTC

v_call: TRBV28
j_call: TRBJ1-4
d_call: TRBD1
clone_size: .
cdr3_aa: CASRRDSRNEKLFF
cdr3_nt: TGTGCCAGCAGACGGGACAGTCGAAATGAAAAACTGTTTTTT

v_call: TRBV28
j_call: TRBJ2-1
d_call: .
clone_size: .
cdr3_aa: CAGSMVNEQFF
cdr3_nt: TGTGCCGGCAGTATGGTGAATGAGCAGTTCTTC

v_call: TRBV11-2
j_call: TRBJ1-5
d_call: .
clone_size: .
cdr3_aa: CANSLSGYNQPKHF
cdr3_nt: TGTGCCAACAGCTTGTCCGGGTACAATCAGCCCAAGCATTTT

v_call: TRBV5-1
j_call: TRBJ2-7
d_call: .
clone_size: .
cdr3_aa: CASSPHDYEQYF
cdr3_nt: TGCGCCAGCAGCCCCCATGATTACGAGCAGTACTTC

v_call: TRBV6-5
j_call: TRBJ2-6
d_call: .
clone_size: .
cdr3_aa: CASSQEAGANVLTF
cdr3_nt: TGTGCCAGCAGTCAGGAAGCTGGGGCCAACGTCCTGACTTTC

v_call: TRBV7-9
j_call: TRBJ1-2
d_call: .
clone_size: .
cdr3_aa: CASSRGGRRDYGYTF
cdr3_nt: TGTGCCAGCAGCCGAGGAGGGAGAAGGGACTATGGCTACACCTTC

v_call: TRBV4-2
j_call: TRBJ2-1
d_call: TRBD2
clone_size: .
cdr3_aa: CASSPTSGISNNGQFF
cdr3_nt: TGTGCCAGCAGCCCGACTAGCGGGATCTCCAACAATGGGCAGTTCTTC

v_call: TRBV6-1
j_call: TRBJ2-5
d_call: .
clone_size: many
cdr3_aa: CASSEVVPQYF
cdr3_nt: TGTGCCAGCAGTGAAGTGGTGCCCCAGTACTTC

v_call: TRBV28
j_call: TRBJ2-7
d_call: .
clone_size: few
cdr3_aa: CASSSAGGEGGEQYF
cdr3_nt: TGTGCCAGCAGTTCCGCAGGGGGGGAGGGCGGCGAGCAGTACTTC

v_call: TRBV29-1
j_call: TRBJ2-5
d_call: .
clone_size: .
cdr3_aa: CSVERLNKETQYF
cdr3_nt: TGCAGCGTTGAGAGACTTAACAAAGAAACCCAGTATTTC

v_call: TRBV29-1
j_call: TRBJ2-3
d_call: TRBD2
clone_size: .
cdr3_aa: CSVKEASGTDTQYF
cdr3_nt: TGCAGCGTCAAGGAGGCTAGCGGTACAGATACGCAGTATTTT

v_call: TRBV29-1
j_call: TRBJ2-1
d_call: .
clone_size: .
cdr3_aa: CSVEERRRVNELFF
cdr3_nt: TGCAGCGTTGAAGAGCGTAGAAGAGTAAATGAGCTGTTCTTC

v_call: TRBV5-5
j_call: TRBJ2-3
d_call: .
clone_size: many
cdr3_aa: CASSQPGFSDTQYF
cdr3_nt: TGTGCCAGCAGCCAGCCCGGTTTCTCAGATACGCAGTATTTT

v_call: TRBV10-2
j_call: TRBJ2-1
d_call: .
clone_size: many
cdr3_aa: CASSEKAGVNNEQFF
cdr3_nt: TGCGCCAGCAGTGAAAAGGCAGGGGTTAACAATGAGCAGTTCTTC

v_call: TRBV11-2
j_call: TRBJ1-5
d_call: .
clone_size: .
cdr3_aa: CASSRLGGHSNQPQHF
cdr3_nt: TGTGCCAGCAGCCGGCTGGGGGGACATAGCAATCAGCCCCAGCATTTT

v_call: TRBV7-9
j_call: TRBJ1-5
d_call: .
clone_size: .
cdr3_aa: CASSLSQGNQPQHF
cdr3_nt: TGTGCCAGCAGCTTATCCCAGGGGAATCAGCCCCAGCATTTT